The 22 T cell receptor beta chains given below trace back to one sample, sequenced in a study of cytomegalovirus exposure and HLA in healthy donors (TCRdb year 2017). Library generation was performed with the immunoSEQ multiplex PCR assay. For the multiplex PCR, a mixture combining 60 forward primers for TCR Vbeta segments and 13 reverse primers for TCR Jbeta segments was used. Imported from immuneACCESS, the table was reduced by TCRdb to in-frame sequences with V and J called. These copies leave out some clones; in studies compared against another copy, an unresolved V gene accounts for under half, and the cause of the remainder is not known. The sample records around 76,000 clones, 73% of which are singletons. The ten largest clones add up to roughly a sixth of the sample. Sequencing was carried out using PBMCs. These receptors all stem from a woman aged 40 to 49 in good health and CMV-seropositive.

CDR3 sequence reads: CASSQGSPSRDTEAFF. The CDR3, as DNA: TGCGCCAGCAGCCAAGGCTCCCCCAGCCGGGACACTGAAGCTTTCTTT. V and J are TRBV4-1 and TRBJ1-1; D uncertain. The germline V gene encodes CDR1 MGHRA and CDR2 YSYEKL. This CDR3 region has 16 residues. Deletions cut 1 base from V and 3 bases from J, with 15 bases between.

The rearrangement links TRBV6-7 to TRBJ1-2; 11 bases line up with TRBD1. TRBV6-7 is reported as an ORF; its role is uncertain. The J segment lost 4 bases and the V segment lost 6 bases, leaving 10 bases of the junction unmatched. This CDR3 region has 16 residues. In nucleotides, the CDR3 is TGTGCCAGCAGCCCCCTTTGGGGGACAGGGGGCTATGGCTACACCTTC. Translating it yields CASSPLWGTGGYGYTF.

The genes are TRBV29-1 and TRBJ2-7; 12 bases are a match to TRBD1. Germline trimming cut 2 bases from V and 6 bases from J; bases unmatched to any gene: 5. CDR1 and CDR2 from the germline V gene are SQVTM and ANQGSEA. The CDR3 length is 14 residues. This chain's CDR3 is CSVERGQGAFEQYF. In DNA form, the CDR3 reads TGCAGCGTTGAAAGGGGACAGGGGGCATTCGAGCAGTACTTC.

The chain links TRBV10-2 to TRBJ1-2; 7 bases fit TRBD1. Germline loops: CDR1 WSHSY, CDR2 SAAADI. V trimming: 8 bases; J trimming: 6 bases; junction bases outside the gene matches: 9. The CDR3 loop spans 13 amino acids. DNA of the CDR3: TGCGCCAGCGCCCTGACAGGGCAAAATGGCTACACCTTC. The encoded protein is CASALTGQNGYTF.

This CDR3 reads CASSYPDAFGGYTF. In DNA, the CDR3 is TGTGCCAGCAGTTACCCGGATGCGTTCGGGGGCTACACCTTC. The V call is TRBV6-5, the J call TRBJ1-2; D gene ambiguous. CDR3 size: 14 residues. CDR1 is MNHEY and CDR2 is SVGAGI in the germline V gene. V lost 2 bases, J lost 8 bases, and 15 bases lay in between.

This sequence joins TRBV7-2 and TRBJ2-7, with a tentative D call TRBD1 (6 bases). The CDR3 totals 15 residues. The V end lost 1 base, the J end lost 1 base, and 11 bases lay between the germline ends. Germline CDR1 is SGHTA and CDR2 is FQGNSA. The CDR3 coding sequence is TGTGCCAGCAGCTTAGAACAGGGTTTGTCCTACGAGCAGTACTTC. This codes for CASSLEQGLSYEQYF.

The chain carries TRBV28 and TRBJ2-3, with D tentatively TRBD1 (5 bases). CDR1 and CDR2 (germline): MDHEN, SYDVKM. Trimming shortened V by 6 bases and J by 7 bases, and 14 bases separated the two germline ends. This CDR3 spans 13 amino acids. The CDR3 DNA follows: TGTGCCAGCAGCTGGGGCCTCGCAAATACGCAGTATTTT. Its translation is CASSWGLANTQYF.

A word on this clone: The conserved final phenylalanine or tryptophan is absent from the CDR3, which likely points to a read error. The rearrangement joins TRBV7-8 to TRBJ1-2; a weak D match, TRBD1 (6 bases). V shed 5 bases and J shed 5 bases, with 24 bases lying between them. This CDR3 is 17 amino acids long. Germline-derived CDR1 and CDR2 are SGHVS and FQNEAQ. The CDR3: CASSPLTGRERGYGYTV. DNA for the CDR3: TGTGCCAGCAGCCCCCTCACGGGCAGGGAGAGGGGGTATGGCTACACCGTC.

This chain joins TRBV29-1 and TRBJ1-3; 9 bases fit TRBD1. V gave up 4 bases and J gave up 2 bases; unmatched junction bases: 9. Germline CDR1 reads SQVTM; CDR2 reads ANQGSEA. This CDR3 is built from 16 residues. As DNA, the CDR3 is TGCAGCGTTGTCAGTAGACAGGGGGTCACTGGAAACACCATATATTTT. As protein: CSVVSRQGVTGNTIYF.

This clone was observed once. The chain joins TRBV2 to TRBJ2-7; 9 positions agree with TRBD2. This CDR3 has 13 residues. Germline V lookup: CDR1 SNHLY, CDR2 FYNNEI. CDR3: CASSALLAGTTAV. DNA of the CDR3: TGTGCCAGCAGTGCACTCCTAGCGGGGACCACGGCCGTC.

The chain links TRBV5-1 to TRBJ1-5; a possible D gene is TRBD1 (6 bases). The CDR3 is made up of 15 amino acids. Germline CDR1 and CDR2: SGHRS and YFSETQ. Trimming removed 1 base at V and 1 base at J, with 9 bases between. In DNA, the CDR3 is TGCGCCAGCAGCTTGAGCGGACAGAGCAATCAGCCCCAGCATTTT. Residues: CASSLSGQSNQPQHF.

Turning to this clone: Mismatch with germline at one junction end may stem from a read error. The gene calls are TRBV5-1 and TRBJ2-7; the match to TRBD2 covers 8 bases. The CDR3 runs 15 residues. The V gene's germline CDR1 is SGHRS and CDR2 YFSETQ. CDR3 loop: CASSLTSGEFYGQYF. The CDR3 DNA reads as TGCGCCAGCAGCCTAACTAGCGGAGAATTCTACGGGCAGTACTTC.

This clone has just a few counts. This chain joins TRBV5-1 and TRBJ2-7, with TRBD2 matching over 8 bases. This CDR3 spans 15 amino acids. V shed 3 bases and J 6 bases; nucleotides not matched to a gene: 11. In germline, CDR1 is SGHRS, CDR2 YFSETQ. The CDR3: CASSSGGSGTSEQYF. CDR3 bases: TGCGCCAGCAGCTCGGGGGGTTCGGGGACTAGCGAGCAGTACTTC.

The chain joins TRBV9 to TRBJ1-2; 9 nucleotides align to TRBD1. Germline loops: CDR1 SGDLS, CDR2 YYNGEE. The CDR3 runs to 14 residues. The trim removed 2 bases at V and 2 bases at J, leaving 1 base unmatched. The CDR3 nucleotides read TGTGCCAGCAGCGTCGGGACAGGGAACTATGGCTACACCTTC. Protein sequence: CASSVGTGNYGYTF. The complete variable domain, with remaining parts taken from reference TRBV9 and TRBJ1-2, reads DSGVTQTPKHLITATGQRVTLRCSPRSGDLSVYWYQQSLDQGLQFLIQYYNGEERAKGNILERFSAQQFPDLHSELNLSSLELGDSALYFCASSVGTGNYGYTFGSGTRLTVV.

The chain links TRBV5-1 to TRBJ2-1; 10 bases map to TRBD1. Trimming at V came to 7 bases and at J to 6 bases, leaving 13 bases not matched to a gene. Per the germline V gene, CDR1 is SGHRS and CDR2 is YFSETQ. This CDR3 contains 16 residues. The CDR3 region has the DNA TGCGCCAGCTCCCCCAACCCTCGGACAGGGGGCAATGAGCAGTTCTTC. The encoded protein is CASSPNPRTGGNEQFF.

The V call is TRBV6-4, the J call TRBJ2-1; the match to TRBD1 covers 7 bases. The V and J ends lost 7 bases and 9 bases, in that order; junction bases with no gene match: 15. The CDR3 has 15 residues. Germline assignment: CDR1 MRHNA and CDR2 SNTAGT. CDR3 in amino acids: CASKGAATIRGEQFF. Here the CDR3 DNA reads TGTGCCAGCAAGGGGGCAGCTACCATCCGCGGTGAGCAGTTCTTC.

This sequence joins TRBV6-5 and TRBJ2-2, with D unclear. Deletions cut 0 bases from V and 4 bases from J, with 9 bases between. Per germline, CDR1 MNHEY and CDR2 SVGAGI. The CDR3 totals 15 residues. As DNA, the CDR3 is TGTGCCAGCAGTTACTCGATTCAGGTCACCGGGGAGCTGTTTTTT. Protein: CASSYSIQVTGELFF.

CDR3 in DNA: TGCGCCAGCAGCCAAGGAGACTTGGTTGGCTACACCTTC. Translated, it gives CASSQGDLVGYTF. The chain combines TRBV4-1 with TRBJ1-2; D gene unclear. CDR1 and CDR2 (germline): MGHRA, YSYEKL. V lost 1 base to trimming and J lost 7 bases, with 10 bases between them. The CDR3 runs to 13 residues.

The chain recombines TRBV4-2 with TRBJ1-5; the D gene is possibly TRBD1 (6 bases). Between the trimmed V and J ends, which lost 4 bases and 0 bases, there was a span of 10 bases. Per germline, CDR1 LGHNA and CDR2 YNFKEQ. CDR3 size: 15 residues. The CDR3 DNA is TGTGCCAGCAGCCCCCACAGGGATAGCAATCAGCCCCAGCATTTT. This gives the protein CASSPHRDSNQPQHF.

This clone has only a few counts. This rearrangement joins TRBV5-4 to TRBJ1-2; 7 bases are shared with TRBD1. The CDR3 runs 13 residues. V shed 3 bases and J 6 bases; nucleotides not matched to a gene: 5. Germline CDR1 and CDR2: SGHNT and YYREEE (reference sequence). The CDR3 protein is CASSSRGSHGYTF. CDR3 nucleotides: TGTGCCAGCAGCTCCAGGGGGAGTCATGGCTACACCTTC.

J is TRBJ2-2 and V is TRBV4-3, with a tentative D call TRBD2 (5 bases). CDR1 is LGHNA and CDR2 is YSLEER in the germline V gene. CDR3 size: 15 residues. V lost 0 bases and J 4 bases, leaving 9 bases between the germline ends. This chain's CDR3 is CASSQDSVGTGELFF. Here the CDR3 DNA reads TGCGCCAGCAGCCAAGATAGCGTGGGCACCGGGGAGCTGTTTTTT.

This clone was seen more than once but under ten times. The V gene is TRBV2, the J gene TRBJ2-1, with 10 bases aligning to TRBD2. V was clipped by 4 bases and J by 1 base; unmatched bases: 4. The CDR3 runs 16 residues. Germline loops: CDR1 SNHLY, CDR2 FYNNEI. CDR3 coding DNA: TGTGCCAGCAGTGGTCCTAGCGGGGGATCCTACAATGAGCAGTTCTTC. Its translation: CASSGPSGGSYNEQFF.